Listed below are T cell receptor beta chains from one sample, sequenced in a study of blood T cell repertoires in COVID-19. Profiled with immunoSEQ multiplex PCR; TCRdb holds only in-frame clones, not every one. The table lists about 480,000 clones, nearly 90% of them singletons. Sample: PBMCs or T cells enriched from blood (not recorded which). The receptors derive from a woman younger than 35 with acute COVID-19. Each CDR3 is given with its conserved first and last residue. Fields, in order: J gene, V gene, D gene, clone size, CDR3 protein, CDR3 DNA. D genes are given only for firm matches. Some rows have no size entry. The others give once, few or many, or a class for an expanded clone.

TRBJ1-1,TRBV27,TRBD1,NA,CASSLSKSGGTEAFF,TGTGCCAGCAGTTTATCGAAGTCAGGGGGCACTGAAGCTTTCTTT
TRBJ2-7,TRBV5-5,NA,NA,CASSLAPDSSYEQYF,TGTGCCAGCAGCTTGGCCCCGGACTCCTCCTACGAGCAGTACTTC
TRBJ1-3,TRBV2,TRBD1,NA,CASSEETGGSGNTIYF,TGTGCCAGCAGTGAAGAAACAGGGGGCTCTGGAAACACCATATATTTT
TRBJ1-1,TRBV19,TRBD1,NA,CASSTGARRAEAFF,TGTGCCAGTAGCACAGGGGCTAGGCGGGCTGAAGCTTTCTTT
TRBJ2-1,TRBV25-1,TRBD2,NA,CASTLAGGNEQFF,TGTGCCAGCACGCTAGCGGGGGGAAATGAGCAGTTCTTC
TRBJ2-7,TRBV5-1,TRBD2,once,CARSLGGTGDEQYF,TGCGCCCGCAGCTTGGGGGGGACGGGGGACGAGCAGTACTTC
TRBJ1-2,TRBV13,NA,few,CASSHWTAHYGYTF,TGTGCCAGCAGCCACTGGACAGCCCACTATGGCTACACCTTC
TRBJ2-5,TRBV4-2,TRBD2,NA,CASSLRVSGGEETQYF,TGTGCCAGCAGCTTAAGGGTTAGCGGGGGGGAGGAGACCCAGTACTTC
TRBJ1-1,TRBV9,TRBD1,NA,CASSVLGQGASTEAFF,TGTGCCAGCAGCGTATTGGGACAGGGGGCCTCGACTGAAGCTTTCTTT
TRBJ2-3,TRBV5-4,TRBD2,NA,CASSLVAGGGDTQYF,TGTGCCAGCAGCTTGGTAGCGGGCGGGGGAGATACGCAGTATTTT
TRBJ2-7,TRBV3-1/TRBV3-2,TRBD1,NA,CASSQGQGYYEQYF,TGTGCCAGCAGCCAAGGACAGGGCTACTACGAGCAGTACTTC
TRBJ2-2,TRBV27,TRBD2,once,CASSLAGRKAGELFF,TGTGCCAGCAGTCTAGCGGGAAGGAAGGCCGGGGAGCTGTTTTTT
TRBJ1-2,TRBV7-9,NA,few,CASSLAGGSNYGYTF,TGTGCCAGCAGCTTAGCAGGGGGAAGTAACTATGGCTACACCTTC
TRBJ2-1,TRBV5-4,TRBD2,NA,CASSHGTRQSNEQFF,TGTGCCAGCAGCCATGGGACTAGACAATCCAATGAGCAGTTCTTC
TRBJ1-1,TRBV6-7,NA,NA,CASRIQGLSTEAFF,TGTGCCAGCAGAATACAGGGTTTGAGCACTGAAGCTTTCTTT
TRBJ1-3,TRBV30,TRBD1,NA,CAWSVPGTGTFGNTIYF,TGTGCCTGGAGTGTTCCCGGGACAGGGACGTTTGGAAACACCATATATTTT
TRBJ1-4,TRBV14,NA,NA,CASSQEPRRNEKLFF,TGTGCCAGCAGCCAGGAACCTAGGAGGAATGAAAAACTGTTTTTT
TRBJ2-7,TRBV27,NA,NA,CASSRESPYEQYF,TGTGCCAGCAGTCGGGAATCGCCCTACGAGCAGTACTTC
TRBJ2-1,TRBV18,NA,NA,CASSPTSGSLGNEQFF,TGTGCCAGCTCCCCCACCTCGGGATCTTTAGGAAATGAGCAGTTCTTC
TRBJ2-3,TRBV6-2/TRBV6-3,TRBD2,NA,CASSGLVTDTQYF,TGTGCCAGCAGCGGACTAGTCACAGATACGCAGTATTTT
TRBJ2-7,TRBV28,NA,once,CASSLQFDEQYF,TGTGCCAGCAGTTTACAGTTCGACGAGCAGTACTTC
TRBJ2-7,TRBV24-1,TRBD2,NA,CAIRLAGGQSYEQYF,TGTGCCATCCGACTAGCGGGGGGGCAATCCTACGAGCAGTACTTC
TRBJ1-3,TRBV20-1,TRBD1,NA,CSASRDSSIF,TGCAGTGCTAGCCGGGACAGCTCCATTTTT
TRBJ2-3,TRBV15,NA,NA,CATSLPGSQTDTQYF,TGTGCCACCAGCCTCCCGGGTTCCCAGACAGATACGCAGTATTTT
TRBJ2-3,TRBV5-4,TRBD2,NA,CASSSLGLAGTDTQYF,TGTGCCAGCAGCTCATTGGGACTAGCGGGCACAGATACGCAGTATTTT
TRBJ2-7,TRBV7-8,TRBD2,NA,CASSGLAGAYEQYF,TGTGCCAGCAGCGGACTAGCGGGGGCCTACGAGCAGTACTTC
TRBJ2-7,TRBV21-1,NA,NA,CASLRPGQTYEQYF,TGTGCCAGCCTACGACCCGGACAAACCTACGAGCAGTACTTC
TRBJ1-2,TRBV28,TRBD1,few,CASSLGQGTYGYTF,TGTGCCAGCAGTTTAGGACAGGGGACCTATGGCTACACCTTC
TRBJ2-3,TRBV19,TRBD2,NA,CASSMGGMGTDTQYF,TGTGCCAGTAGTATGGGAGGGATGGGAACAGATACGCAGTATTTT
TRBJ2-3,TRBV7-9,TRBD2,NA,CASSLGLAGVTDTQYF,TGTGCCAGCAGCTTGGGTCTAGCGGGGGTCACAGATACGCAGTATTTT
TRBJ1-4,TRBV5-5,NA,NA,CASSRRMGATNEKLFF,TGTGCCAGCAGCCGTAGAATGGGCGCAACTAATGAAAAACTGTTTTTT
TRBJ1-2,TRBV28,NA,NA,CASRQIAGGAGGYTF,TGTGCCAGCAGGCAGATTGCGGGGGGAGCAGGTGGCTACACCTTC
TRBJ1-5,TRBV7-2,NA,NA,CASSLRQDQPQHF,TGTGCCAGCAGCTTAAGGCAGGATCAGCCCCAGCATTTT
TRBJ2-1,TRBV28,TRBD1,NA,CASLTGDAYNEQFF,TGTGCCAGCTTAACAGGGGATGCCTACAATGAGCAGTTCTTC
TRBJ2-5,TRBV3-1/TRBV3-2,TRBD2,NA,CASSQDQRGPQETQYF,TGTGCCAGCAGCCAAGATCAGCGGGGGCCACAAGAGACCCAGTACTTC